These 31 T cell receptor beta chains were all obtained from the same sample, sequenced in a study of blood T cell repertoires in COVID-19. Method: immunoSEQ multiplex PCR; TCRdb's copy keeps in-frame clones and lacks some. This table holds 75,000 to 90,000 clones, 75% to 85% found once. Sequenced: peripheral blood. All receptors come from a man aged 55 to 70 with COVID-19, enrolled during active disease.

This rearrangement joins TRBV7-2 to TRBJ2-4; the D gene is possibly TRBD2 (5 bases). V lost 2 bases, J lost 0 bases, and 11 bases lay in between. Per germline, CDR1 SGHTA and CDR2 FQGNSA. The CDR3 extends over 16 amino acids. Here the CDR3 DNA reads TGTGCCAGCAGCTTACTTCTAGGACTAGCCAAAAACATTCAGTACTTC. The encoded protein is CASSLLLGLAKNIQYF.

This clone was observed a handful of times. This chain uses TRBV19 with TRBJ1-5; tentatively, D is TRBD1 (6 bases). Trimming took 5 bases from V and 0 from J, leaving 11 bases between them. CDR1 is LNHDA and CDR2 is SQIVND in the germline V gene (reference sequence). The CDR3 extends over 15 amino acids. CDR3 in DNA: TGTGCCAGTAGTTCACAGGGAACTAGCAATCAGCCCCAGCATTTT. This gives the protein CASSSQGTSNQPQHF.

The genes are TRBV19 and TRBJ1-3; D is undetermined. V lost 4 bases to trimming and J lost 0 bases, with 10 bases between them. Germline lookup yields CDR1 LNHDA and CDR2 SQIVND (reference sequence). The CDR3 totals 15 residues. The CDR3 region has the DNA TGTGCCAGTAGTAGTCTGCGGAACTCTGGAAACACCATATATTTT. It is translated as CASSSLRNSGNTIYF.

The genes are TRBV19 and TRBJ1-1; the match to TRBD1 covers 7 bases. This CDR3 region has 16 residues. Germline V CDR1 and CDR2: LNHDA, SQIVND (reference sequence). V trimming: 6 bases; J trimming: 0 bases; junction bases outside the gene matches: 10. The DNA for the CDR3 is TGTGCCAGTAGCTTAACATGGACAGGTATGAACACTGAAGCTTTCTTT. Translating it yields CASSLTWTGMNTEAFF. The full variable domain, completed using reference TRBV19 and TRBJ1-1, is DGGITQSPKYLFRKEGQNVTLSCEQNLNHDAMYWYRQDPGQGLRLIYYSQIVNDFQKGDIAEGYSVSREKKESFPLTVTSAQKNPTAFYLCASSLTWTGMNTEAFFGQGTRLTVV.

This chain joins TRBV19 and TRBJ1-2; 11 nucleotides align to TRBD1. The germline V gene has CDR1 LNHDA and CDR2 SQIVND (reference sequence). The length of the CDR3 is 14 residues. Trimming took 4 bases from V and 6 from J; bases not matched to a gene: 4. This chain's CDR3 is CASSKQGQGDGYTF. The DNA of the CDR3 is TGTGCCAGTAGTAAACAGGGACAGGGGGATGGCTACACCTTC.

This sequence joins TRBV18 and TRBJ1-2; TRBD1 is a possible D gene (5 bases). Per the germline V gene, CDR1 is KGHSH and CDR2 is LQKENI. Trimming stripped 4 bases from V and 7 bases from J, with 16 bases between. There are 14 residues in the CDR3. CDR3 sequence reads: CASSRNRDSSGYTF. The CDR3 region has the DNA TGTGCCAGCTCACGTAACCGGGACTCGAGTGGCTACACCTTC.

The chain couples TRBV5-6 to TRBJ2-2, with TRBD2 identical over 8 bases. From germline, CDR1 is SGHDT and CDR2 YYEEEE. The CDR3 contains 16 residues. After removal of 1 base from V and 5 bases from J, the junction contained 7 bases not matched to a gene. CDR3 bases: TGTGCCAGCAGCTTGTCTGGGACTAGTCAGACCGGGGAGCTGTTTTTT. Protein sequence: CASSLSGTSQTGELFF.

The J gene is TRBJ2-7, the V gene TRBV5-1; possible D gene TRBD1, 6 bases. The CDR3 is 14 residues long. The V and J ends lost 0 bases and 2 bases respectively, with 9 bases between them. The germline CDR1 and CDR2 sequences are SGHRS and YFSETQ. For the CDR3, the DNA is TGCGCCAGCAGCTTGGAACAGGGTACCTACGAGCAGTACTTC. Translation: CASSLEQGTYEQYF.

The rearrangement uses TRBV7-2 and TRBJ2-7; 8 positions match TRBD2. After removal of 1 base from V and 4 bases from J, the junction contained 9 bases not matched to a gene. This CDR3 is built from 16 residues. Per germline, CDR1 SGHTA and CDR2 FQGNSA. CDR3 region: CASSLDYNSGKYEQYF. DNA for the CDR3: TGTGCCAGCAGCTTAGATTATAATAGCGGGAAGTACGAGCAGTACTTC.

The chain couples TRBV19 to TRBJ2-3, with 7 bases that match TRBD2. V lost 5 bases and J lost 3; bases outside the gene matches: 5. Germline V CDR1 and CDR2: LNHDA, SQIVND (reference sequence). The CDR3 covers 14 residues. The CDR3 reads CASSDGGLTDTQYF. The CDR3, as DNA: TGTGCCAGTAGTGACGGGGGGTTAACAGATACGCAGTATTTT.

Concerning this clone: At one boundary the junction diverges from the germline segment, which might be a read error. The chain carries TRBV7-7 and TRBJ2-5, with D tentatively TRBD1 (6 bases). The germline gives CDR1 SSHAT, CDR2 FNYEAQ (reference sequence). The CDR3 consists of 18 residues. The CDR3 loop reads CASSLRGGTTRNKETQYF. The CDR3 DNA reads TGTGCTAGCAGCTTAAGAGGGGGAACTACCCGAAACAAAGAGACCCAGTACTTC.

CDR3 residues: CASSLDHRVANEKLFF. CDR3 DNA: TGTGCCAGCAGCTTGGATCACAGAGTCGCTAATGAAAAACTGTTTTTT. The V and J genes are TRBV5-5 and TRBJ1-4, with unresolved D. The germline CDR1 and CDR2 sequences are SGHKS and YYEKEE (reference sequence). Trimming removed 0 bases from V and 3 bases from J, with 12 bases in between. The CDR3 is 16 amino acids.

This clone was observed once. CDR3 sequence (DNA): TGTGCCAGCAGCTTATCCCAGGGAAGAGAGACCCAGTACTTC. Its translation is CASSLSQGRETQYF. This chain connects TRBV7-9 to TRBJ2-5; the D gene is possibly TRBD1 (5 bases). The germline V and J ends were trimmed by 2 bases and 4 bases, with 11 bases remaining between them. CDR1 is SEHNR and CDR2 is FQNEAQ in the germline V gene (reference sequence). The CDR3 is made up of 14 amino acids.

This chain connects TRBV7-3 to TRBJ1-6; weak D call: TRBD1 (6 bases). The CDR3 covers 14 residues. Per the germline V gene, CDR1 is SGHTA and CDR2 is FQGTGA. V lost 8 bases, J lost 5 bases, and 13 bases lay in between. CDR3: CASLPGQDNSPLHF. The DNA for the CDR3 is TGTGCCAGCTTGCCGGGACAAGATAATTCACCCCTCCACTTT.

This clone has just a few counts. The chain links TRBV10-3 to TRBJ1-3; the D gene is possibly TRBD1 (6 bases). The CDR3 loop spans 13 amino acids. Trimming shortened V by 6 bases and J by 0 bases, and 6 bases separated the two germline ends. Germline assignment: CDR1 ENHRY and CDR2 SYGVKD. In nucleotides, the CDR3 is TGTGCCATCAGGGACAGCTCTGGAAACACCATATATTTT. Translating gives CAIRDSSGNTIYF.

This clone was counted between two and nine times. The rearrangement joins TRBV5-5 to TRBJ2-2; maybe TRBD2 (6 bases). This CDR3 contains 16 residues. Germline V gene lookup returns CDR1 SGHKS and CDR2 YYEKEE (reference sequence). V was shortened by 1 base and J by 4 bases, with 14 bases between the two germline ends. Here the CDR3 DNA reads TGTGCCAGCAGCTTGATGGGGGGTTGGGGCACCGGGGAGCTGTTTTTT. Translation: CASSLMGGWGTGELFF. Combining the CDR3 with reference TRBV5-5 and TRBJ2-2 gives the whole variable domain DAGVTQSPTHLIKTRGQQVTLRCSPISGHKSVSWYQQVLGQGPQFIFQYYEKEERGRGNFPDRFSARQFPNYSSELNVNALLLGDSALYLCASSLMGGWGTGELFFGEGSRLTVL.

The genes are TRBV18 and TRBJ1-6, with 7 bases identical to TRBD1. Looked up from germline, CDR1 is KGHSH and CDR2 is LQKENI. The CDR3 covers 15 residues. The ends lost 4 bases at V and 13 bases at J; junction bases unmatched: 13. CDR3 nucleotide sequence: TGTGCCAGCTCACTCCACCCCAGGGGGGAGGTCCCCCTCCACTTT. Its protein product is CASSLHPRGEVPLHF. The full variable domain, with the rest looked up from reference TRBV18 and TRBJ1-6, is NAGVMQNPRHLVRRRGQEARLRCSPMKGHSHVYWYRQLPEEGLKFMVYLQKENIIDESGMPKERFSAEFPKEGPSILRIQQVVRGDSAAYFCASSLHPRGEVPLHFGNGTRLTVT.

The sample holds a few counts of this clone. This rearrangement joins TRBV7-2 to TRBJ2-1, with 7 bases fitting TRBD2. J was trimmed by 8 bases and V by 1 base; bases with no gene match: 5. The germline V gene encodes CDR1 SGHTA and CDR2 FQGNSA. CDR3 length equals 14 residues. CDR3 sequence: CASSLGLAFDEQFF. The CDR3 DNA sequence: TGTGCCAGCAGCTTAGGACTAGCTTTCGATGAGCAGTTCTTC.

This clone appeared a single time. The chain carries TRBV18 and TRBJ1-4; D is perhaps TRBD1 (5 bases). CDR1 is KGHSH, CDR2 LQKENI, per germline. The CDR3 spans 17 residues. V lost 2 bases, J lost 5 bases, and 18 bases lay in between. CDR3 protein: CASSPWEGLVKNEKLFF. The CDR3 DNA reads as TGTGCCAGCTCACCATGGGAGGGACTTGTAAAGAATGAAAAACTGTTTTTT. Full variable domain (outside the CDR3, taken from reference TRBV18 and TRBJ1-4): NAGVMQNPRHLVRRRGQEARLRCSPMKGHSHVYWYRQLPEEGLKFMVYLQKENIIDESGMPKERFSAEFPKEGPSILRIQQVVRGDSAAYFCASSPWEGLVKNEKLFFGSGTQLSVL.

The chain employs TRBV4-1 and TRBJ2-1, with 7 bases fitting TRBD2. The V gene end was trimmed by 0 bases and the J gene end by 0 bases; junction bases not matched to a gene: 8. This CDR3 is 18 amino acids long. CDR1 is MGHRA, CDR2 YSYEKL, per germline. CDR3 DNA: TGCGCCAGCAGCCAAGATCTTCTGGCGGGGGTCTCCTACAATGAGCAGTTCTTC. It codes for CASSQDLLAGVSYNEQFF.

This clone occurred a few times. The V call is TRBV7-9, the J call TRBJ1-2, with D unresolved. The CDR3 is made up of 14 amino acids. V dropped 2 bases and J dropped 0 bases, with 7 bases sitting between them. In germline, CDR1 is SEHNR, CDR2 FQNEAQ (reference sequence). The CDR3 nucleotides are TGTGCCAGCAGCTTATCGACTTCTAACTATGGCTACACCTTC. This gives the protein CASSLSTSNYGYTF.

The chain carries TRBV6-1 and TRBJ2-3; D remains unclear. Germline V gene data show CDR1 as MNHNS and CDR2 as SASEGT. V was pared by 4 bases and J by 2 bases, with 19 bases between. The CDR3 loop spans 17 amino acids. The CDR3, as DNA: TGTGCCAGCAGTGCCCCGCGGTCGCATCTCGTCACAGATACGCAGTATTTT. It yields the protein CASSAPRSHLVTDTQYF.

This sequence joins TRBV29-1 and TRBJ2-7, with D hard to call. Germline assignment: CDR1 SQVTM and CDR2 ANQGSEA. The CDR3 spans 12 residues. V was pared by 5 bases and J by 0 bases, with 8 bases between. In DNA, the CDR3 is TGCAGCGTTCTTCCTAGCTCCTACGAGCAGTACTTC. Its translation: CSVLPSSYEQYF.

The chain has TRBV15 and TRBJ2-1; 15 bases match TRBD2. CDR3 length: 16 amino acids. Germline loops: CDR1 LNHNV, CDR2 YYDKDF (reference sequence). V lost 5 bases, J lost 4 bases, and 3 bases stayed unmatched. CDR3 in amino acids: CATSSGTSGRYNEQFF. DNA for the CDR3: TGTGCCACCAGCTCCGGGACTAGCGGGAGGTACAATGAGCAGTTCTTC.

The chain uses TRBV9 and TRBJ1-5; D not resolved. Germline V gene sequence: CDR1 SGDLS, CDR2 YYNGEE. V was shortened by 5 bases and J by 5 bases, with 8 bases between the two germline ends. The CDR3 is made up of 12 amino acids. Written as DNA, the CDR3 is TGTGCCAGCAGTTCGGGAGATCAGCCCCAGCATTTT. Translated: CASSSGDQPQHF.

The chain employs TRBV20-1 and TRBJ2-7, with 7 bases matching TRBD1. The CDR3 contains 14 residues. V gave up 5 bases and J gave up 2 bases; unmatched junction bases: 9. CDR1 and CDR2 from the germline V gene are DFQATT and SNEGSKA (reference sequence). The CDR3 spells CSARGQAIPYEQYF. The CDR3 DNA sequence: TGCAGTGCTCGTGGACAGGCAATACCCTACGAGCAGTACTTC.

The rearrangement uses TRBV6-4 and TRBJ2-2; 14 nucleotides match TRBD2. The CDR3 is 18 amino acids. The V gene's germline CDR1 is MRHNA and CDR2 SNTAGT. V lost 2 bases and J lost 5; bases outside the gene matches: 7. CDR3 in amino acids: CASSDAGTSGGTTGELFF. The CDR3 region has the DNA TGTGCCAGCAGTGACGCTGGGACTAGCGGGGGAACGACCGGGGAGCTGTTTTTT.

The CDR3, as DNA: TGTGCCAGCAGTGTAGCGGGGGGCTACAATGAGCAGTTCTTC. It specifies CASSVAGGYNEQFF. The rearrangement uses TRBV2 and TRBJ2-1; 10 nucleotides align to TRBD2. Trimming cost V 4 bases and J 3 bases; bases outside gene matches: 0. The germline CDR1 and CDR2 sequences are SNHLY and FYNNEI. The CDR3 has 14 residues.

The CDR3 DNA reads TGTGCCAGCAGTCTCGGACAGGGTAATTCACCCCTCCACTTT. As protein: CASSLGQGNSPLHF. The chain employs TRBV27 and TRBJ1-6; 8 nucleotides agree with TRBD1. After removal of 5 bases from V and 6 bases from J, the junction contained 3 bases not matched to a gene. The CDR3 length is 14 residues. Per the germline V gene, CDR1 is MNHEY and CDR2 is SMNVEV (reference sequence).

This chain links TRBV6-6 with TRBJ1-2, with 10 positions matching TRBD1. J lost 7 bases, V lost 6 bases, and 8 bases had no gene match. Germline CDR1 reads MNHNY; CDR2 reads SVGAGI (reference sequence). The CDR3 contains 14 residues. This chain's CDR3 is CASRDGTGVGGYTF. CDR3 nucleotide sequence: TGTGCCAGCAGGGACGGGACAGGGGTTGGTGGCTACACCTTC.

The rearrangement joins TRBV19 to TRBJ1-4; possibly TRBD1 for D (5 bases). The V and J ends lost 5 bases and 7 bases respectively, with 17 bases between them. From germline, CDR1 is LNHDA and CDR2 SQIVND (reference sequence). The CDR3 extends over 15 amino acids. CDR3 sequence (DNA): TGTGCCAGTAGTCCCCCGGCAGGGCAACGTGAAAAACTGTTTTTT. It yields the protein CASSPPAGQREKLFF.